The 26 T cell receptor beta chains listed next were all sequenced from one sample in a study of chemoradiotherapy in HPV16-positive cancers. Data came from immunoSEQ multiplex PCR; TCRdb stores just in-frame clones and leaves some out. Of some 15,000 clones in the sample, 89% were seen once. The sample in question was blood, obtained from a patient who underwent chemoradiotherapy. The receptor source for this set is a human donor with HPV-associated anogenital cancer.

This clone appeared once. This chain joins TRBV7-6 and TRBJ1-4, with 10 bases lining up with TRBD1. J lost 0 bases, V lost 4 bases, and 5 bases had no gene match. Germline V gene lookup returns CDR1 SGHVS and CDR2 FNYEAQ. The CDR3 has 17 amino acids. The CDR3 is CASSSGQGFTTNEKLFF. In DNA form, the CDR3 reads TGTGCCAGCAGCTCGGGACAGGGGTTTACAACTAATGAAAAACTGTTTTTT.

V gene TRBV5-1 combines with J gene TRBJ2-1; 8 nucleotides match TRBD1. The ends lost 4 bases at V and 8 bases at J; junction bases unmatched: 8. Germline V lookup: CDR1 SGHRS, CDR2 YFSETQ. The length of the CDR3 is 14 residues. CDR3 nucleotides: TGCGCCAGCAGCATAGGACAGGGTGGGGATGAGCAGTTCTTC. This sequence encodes CASSIGQGGDEQFF.

This chain links TRBV5-1 with TRBJ2-7, with D maybe TRBD1 (6 bases). CDR3 length: 12 amino acids. Trimming removed 3 bases from V and 8 bases from J, with 12 bases in between. CDR1 and CDR2 (germline): SGHRS, YFSETQ. The CDR3 sequence: CASSSTQGKQYF. The CDR3 DNA reads TGCGCCAGCAGCTCAACCCAGGGGAAGCAGTACTTC.

This chain links TRBV7-2 with TRBJ2-5; possible D gene TRBD1, 5 bases. The CDR3 runs to 17 residues. The germline gives CDR1 SGHTA, CDR2 FQGNSA. Trimming removed 1 base from V and 0 bases from J, with 15 bases in between. CDR3 residues: CASSLGSWTPDQETQYF. The CDR3 coding sequence is TGTGCCAGCAGCTTAGGTTCCTGGACACCAGACCAAGAGACCCAGTACTTC.

V and J are TRBV28 and TRBJ1-3; 7 nucleotides agree with TRBD1. Trimming removed 2 bases from V and 5 bases from J; junction bases left unmatched: 9. The length of the CDR3 is 16 residues. Germline V gene sequence: CDR1 MDHEN, CDR2 SYDVKM. CDR3 coding DNA: TGTGCCAGCAGTTTAGGGACAGATACGATAAGAAACACCATATATTTT. Its translation: CASSLGTDTIRNTIYF.

The J gene is TRBJ1-1, the V gene TRBV29-1; TRBD1 aligns across 8 bases. The J segment lost 3 bases and the V segment lost 3 bases, leaving 3 bases of the junction unmatched. The CDR3 totals 13 residues. Germline V CDR1 and CDR2: SQVTM, ANQGSEA. In DNA form, the CDR3 reads TGCAGCGTTGACGAGACAGGGGACACTGAAGCTTTCTTT. This translates into CSVDETGDTEAFF.

CDR3 loop: CASSEGQGADTQYF. The CDR3 nucleotides read TGTGCCAGCAGTGAGGGACAGGGGGCAGATACGCAGTATTTT. The chain joins TRBV6-1 to TRBJ2-3, with TRBD1 matching 11 bases. In germline, CDR1 is MNHNS, CDR2 SASEGT. Trimming cost V 3 bases and J 4 bases; bases outside gene matches: 0. This CDR3 spans 14 amino acids.

The rearrangement uses TRBV27 and TRBJ2-1, with 10 bases fitting TRBD2. The V gene's germline CDR1 is MNHEY and CDR2 SMNVEV (reference sequence). The CDR3 extends over 17 amino acids. V was clipped by 5 bases and J by 2 bases; unmatched bases: 9. Written as DNA, the CDR3 is TGTGCCAGCAGTCCCAGGACTAGCGGACGTGCCTACAATGAGCAGTTCTTC. Residues: CASSPRTSGRAYNEQFF.

This chain links TRBV4-3 with TRBJ2-7; TRBD2 matches at 8 bases. Germline V gene data show CDR1 as LGHNA and CDR2 as YSLEER. V was pared by 3 bases and J by 3 bases, with 4 bases of the junction left unmatched. CDR3 size: 14 residues. In DNA, the CDR3 is TGCGCCAGCAGCCACCGTAGCGGGGACTACGAGCAGTACTTC. Its protein product is CASSHRSGDYEQYF.

The chain recombines TRBV7-9 with TRBJ2-3; 7 bases align to TRBD2. The CDR3 consists of 15 residues. The trim removed 3 bases at V and 2 bases at J, leaving 5 bases unmatched. The germline gives CDR1 SEHNR, CDR2 FQNEAQ (reference sequence). In nucleotides, the CDR3 is TGTGCCAGCAGCTTCTGGAGCGGGGACACAGATACGCAGTATTTT. Amino acids: CASSFWSGDTDTQYF.

The chain uses TRBV27 and TRBJ2-5; 12 bases are shared with TRBD1. Germline values: CDR1 MNHEY, CDR2 SMNVEV (reference sequence). V was clipped by 7 bases and J by 3 bases; unmatched bases: 6. The CDR3 extends over 15 amino acids. CDR3 in amino acids: CASKLGTGGKETQYF. In DNA form, the CDR3 reads TGTGCCAGCAAGTTGGGGACAGGGGGCAAAGAGACCCAGTACTTC.

V is TRBV7-9 and J is TRBJ2-5; D might be TRBD1 or TRBD2, each matching 5 bases. The CDR3 has 15 residues. Germline V gene lookup returns CDR1 SEHNR and CDR2 FQNEAQ (reference sequence). V lost 3 bases to trimming and J lost 6 bases, with 17 bases between them. The CDR3 region is CASSLDMGDGKTQYF. CDR3 nucleotide sequence: TGTGCCAGCAGCTTGGATATGGGGGACGGGAAGACCCAGTACTTC. Supplemented by reference TRBV7-9 and TRBJ2-5, the full variable domain reads DTGVSQNPRHKITKRGQNVTFRCDPISEHNRLYWYRQTLGQGPEFLTYFQNEAQLEKSRLLSDRFSAERPKGSFSTLEIQRTEQGDSAMYLCASSLDMGDGKTQYFGPGTRLLVL.

This sequence joins TRBV27 and TRBJ2-1; TRBD2 agrees at 12 bases. Germline V gene data show CDR1 as MNHEY and CDR2 as SMNVEV (reference sequence). This CDR3 spans 17 amino acids. The junction had 8 bases not matched to a gene; V was cut back by 4 bases and J by 4 bases. DNA of the CDR3: TGTGCCAGCAGTTCTCGCCTGACTAGCGGGGGTTACAATGAGCAGTTCTTC. Its translation is CASSSRLTSGGYNEQFF.

The CDR3 region has the DNA TGCGCCAGCAGAGCGGGGATGAACACTGAAGCTTTCTTT. This gives the protein CASRAGMNTEAFF. J is TRBJ1-1 and V is TRBV5-1; D not resolved. Trimming removed 5 bases from V and 0 bases from J, with 8 bases in between. Germline loops: CDR1 SGHRS, CDR2 YFSETQ. The CDR3 consists of 13 residues.

The CDR3 protein is CASSFGNQPQHF. In DNA, the CDR3 is TGTGCCAGCAGTTTCGGCAATCAGCCCCAGCATTTT. The V and J genes are TRBV28 and TRBJ1-5; D remains ambiguous. The CDR3 sequence is 12 residues long. The V end was cut by 3 bases, the J end by 2 bases, with 2 bases between. CDR1 is MDHEN and CDR2 is SYDVKM in the germline V gene.

The V call is TRBV15, the J call TRBJ2-3, with 7 bases that match TRBD2. The germline V gene has CDR1 LNHNV and CDR2 YYDKDF (reference sequence). The CDR3 has 15 amino acids. The V and J ends lost 0 bases and 4 bases, in that order; junction bases with no gene match: 4. CDR3 protein: CATSRELRGADTQYF. In nucleotides, the CDR3 is TGTGCCACCAGCAGAGAACTACGGGGGGCAGATACGCAGTATTTT.

CDR3 DNA: TGTGCGTCTAGGACAGGGGGAAAGGGCTACACCTTC. Protein sequence: CASRTGGKGYTF. V is TRBV25-1 and J is TRBJ1-2; 10 positions match TRBD1. Germline V CDR1 and CDR2: MGHDK, SYGVNS. This CDR3 comprises 12 residues.

The chain recombines TRBV11-1 with TRBJ2-7; the D gene is possibly TRBD1 (6 bases). The CDR3 is 15 residues long. In germline, CDR1 is SGHAT, CDR2 FQDESV (reference sequence). V was trimmed by 5 bases and J by 0 bases, leaving 14 bases between them. In DNA form, the CDR3 reads TGTGCCAGCAGCCTAAGACAGGCTAGCTCCTACGAGCAGTACTTC. This sequence encodes CASSLRQASSYEQYF.

The chain couples TRBV7-3 to TRBJ2-3, with 11 bases matching TRBD2. Trimming took 2 bases from V and 4 from J; bases not matched to a gene: 8. CDR3 length: 17 amino acids. From germline, CDR1 is SGHTA and CDR2 FQGTGA. The CDR3 sequence is CASSLGILAGESDTQYF. The CDR3 DNA reads TGTGCCAGCAGCTTAGGCATACTAGCGGGAGAGTCAGATACGCAGTATTTT.

The chain links TRBV4-1 to TRBJ1-2, with TRBD1 as a possible D gene (5 bases). Germline V gene data show CDR1 as MGHRA and CDR2 as YSYEKL. V lost 0 bases, J lost 0 bases, and 11 bases lay in between. The CDR3 has 16 amino acids. CDR3 nucleotide sequence: TGCGCCAGCAGCCAAGAGGGGACGTACCCTAACTATGGCTACACCTTC. It codes for CASSQEGTYPNYGYTF.

V and J are TRBV27 and TRBJ1-1, with TRBD1 identical over 9 bases. J lost 7 bases, V lost 5 bases, and 8 bases had no gene match. CDR1 is MNHEY and CDR2 is SMNVEV in the germline V gene (reference sequence). The CDR3 is 14 amino acids. The CDR3 loop is CASSNPGQGVEAFF. CDR3 in DNA: TGTGCCAGCAGTAACCCGGGACAGGGTGTTGAAGCTTTCTTT.

V is TRBV19 and J is TRBJ1-5; D perhaps matches TRBD1 (5 bases). The V and J ends lost 8 bases and 1 base respectively, with 9 bases between them. The CDR3 length is 13 residues. Germline assignment: CDR1 LNHDA and CDR2 SQIVND (reference sequence). This chain's CDR3 is CASYAGSNQPQHF. The CDR3 DNA reads as TGTGCCAGTTACGCAGGGAGCAATCAGCCCCAGCATTTT.

The V call is TRBV27, the J call TRBJ2-7, with 13 bases aligning to TRBD2. The ends lost 3 bases at V and 4 bases at J; junction bases unmatched: 3. CDR3 length equals 15 residues. Looked up from germline, CDR1 is MNHEY and CDR2 is SMNVEV (reference sequence). CDR3 loop: CASSFTSGGEYEQYF. The CDR3, as DNA: TGTGCCAGCAGTTTCACTAGCGGGGGGGAGTACGAGCAGTACTTC.

V and J are TRBV18 and TRBJ2-6, with a tentative D call TRBD1 (5 bases). Germline CDR1 reads KGHSH; CDR2 reads LQKENI. The CDR3 spans 16 residues. V shed 2 bases and J shed 0 bases, with 8 bases lying between them. The CDR3 DNA follows: TGTGCCAGCTCACCAGACAGATTCTCTGGGGCCAACGTCCTGACTTTC. Translation: CASSPDRFSGANVLTF.

This sequence joins TRBV7-9 and TRBJ1-5, with a possible D match to TRBD1 (5 bases). This CDR3 has 12 amino acids. The V end was cut by 5 bases, the J end by 6 bases, with 8 bases between. Germline loops: CDR1 SEHNR, CDR2 FQNEAQ (reference sequence). The CDR3 DNA follows: TGTGCCAGCAGCCCAGGGAGTCAGCCCCAGCATTTT. Protein: CASSPGSQPQHF. The full variable domain, its missing parts supplied by reference TRBV7-9 and TRBJ1-5, is DTGVSQNPRHKITKRGQNVTFRCDPISEHNRLYWYRQTLGQGPEFLTYFQNEAQLEKSRLLSDRFSAERPKGSFSTLEIQRTEQGDSAMYLCASSPGSQPQHFGDGTRLSIL.

The chain uses TRBV2 and TRBJ2-3; D might be TRBD1 (6 bases). Germline CDR1 and CDR2: SNHLY and FYNNEI. Trimming stripped 7 bases from V and 4 bases from J, with 12 bases between. The CDR3 spans 13 residues. This chain's CDR3 is CASTSNRADTQYF. The DNA of the CDR3 is TGTGCCAGCACTTCAAACAGGGCAGATACGCAGTATTTT.